The T cell receptor beta chain under discussion was sequenced for a study of CD8+ T cells in alopecia areata. Study information: People stayed on tofacitinib for 6 to 18 months, then stopped the drug for 6 months. General study results and limits: Scalp clonality, along with expanded CD8+ clones among the top 100, was significantly decreased by tofacitinib.

This clone was counted between two and nine times. The antigen remains undetermined. Extracted from the samples, RNA was reverse transcribed into cDNA to serve as the sequencing template. Profiling relied on immunoSEQ multiplex PCR, and the TCRdb table lists in-frame clones only, not all of them. The sample has under 150,000 clones, roughly three fifths seen once. Unmatched junction bases numbered 14, after V lost 5 bases and J lost 3 bases. This CDR3 is 17 amino acids long. Germline V gene data show CDR1 as SGHAT and CDR2 as FQDESV (reference sequence). The treatment here: oral pan-JAK inhibitor, 5-10 mg twice daily.

The rearrangement uses TRBV11-1 and TRBJ2-7; 9 nucleotides agree with TRBD1. The sample consisted of CD4+ T cells sorted from blood, taken at week 24, from a patient treated with tofacitinib. The clonotype was recovered from a human donor with alopecia areata. CDR3 region: CASSLLNTGTGSYEQYF. CDR3 nucleotide sequence: TGTGCCAGCAGCCTATTAAACACCGGGACAGGGAGCTACGAGCAGTACTTC.